The present TCR beta chain was sequenced within a study of cytomegalovirus exposure and HLA in healthy donors. Overall study results and limits: Later analysis reportedly placed an Asian-associated ancestry cluster below the approximately 650-donor mean in N-insertions.

As concerns this clone: What it recognizes is unknown.

PCR primers comprised 60 Vbeta and 13 Jbeta primers. The data were produced by immunoSEQ multiplex PCR, yet TCRdb's version contains in-frame clones alone and is incomplete. The sample contains fewer than 150,000 clones, 60% to 85% of which appear only once. Trimming removed 3 bases from V and 2 bases from J, with 11 bases in between. Germline V CDR1 and CDR2: LGHNA, YSLEER. The CDR3 sequence is 14 residues long. Sequencing was performed on PBMCs. J is TRBJ2-7 and V is TRBV4-3, with D unresolved. The clonotype was recovered from a man in his forties in good health and CMV-seropositive. CDR3 sequence reads: CASSHLSTPYEQYF. The CDR3 coding sequence is TGCGCCAGCAGCCACCTTAGTACCCCCTACGAGCAGTACTTC.